The sequence of this T cell receptor (beta chain) was determined in a study of Tregs in tolerant kidney transplant recipients. This table comes from immunoSEQ multiplex PCR, and its TCRdb copy is limited to in-frame clones, with some not included. This sample carries 68,000 or so clones, 80% to 85% of them seen once, and the ten largest clones take around 4.5%. In germline, CDR1 is MNHNS, CDR2 SASEGT. CDR3 length: 11 amino acids. V was shortened by 7 bases and J by 5 bases, with 8 bases between the two germline ends. As concerns this clone: No antigen is known for it.

Overall study findings and caveats: No direct test of biological reproducibility was done here. The small number of patients limits these findings pending further validation. Tregs expanded with activated donor B cells seemed most donor-specific.

The clonotype originates from a human donor in good health. Source material: CD4+ T cells from blood. This chain uses TRBV6-1 with TRBJ1-2; D call uncertain. The chain's CDR3 is CASTDLYGYTF. DNA of the CDR3: TGTGCCAGCACCGACCTATATGGCTACACCTTC.